The clone carrying this T cell receptor beta chain was found once. The antigen is not known. Described treatment: around 19 received Ad26.COV2.S at low or high dose, single or two shots; roughly 5 received placebo; per-sample allocation not given. At day 63 after the first vaccine or placebo injection, samples were drawn. What was given as vaccine was an Ad26 vector encoding Wuhan-strain SARS-CoV-2 spike. The data stem from a study of Ad26.COV2.S vaccination and SARS-CoV-2 variants. Study outcomes and limitations: Spike-specific CD8+ and CD4+ T cell responses reportedly showed substantial breadth after vaccination.

Assay used: immunoSEQ multiplex PCR; TCRdb lists only in-frame clones, some missing. The repertoire includes about 350,000 clones, approximately 86% of them detected once, and around 10% sits in the top ten. With 1 base clipped from V and 0 bases from J, the junction kept 3 bases outside the gene matches. Per the germline V gene, CDR1 is SNHLY and CDR2 is FYNNEI. The CDR3 sequence is 16 residues long. Sample: peripheral blood, taken in a trial of Ad26.COV2.S vaccine versus placebo. J is TRBJ1-3 and V is TRBV2; 7 bases agree with TRBD1. This clonotype was sampled from a person between 18 and 59 years old who received the Ad26.COV2.S COVID-19 vaccine or a placebo. The CDR3 nucleotides read TGTGCCAGCAGTGAAGAGGGGGCCTACTCTGGAAACACCATATATTTT. Translating it yields CASSEEGAYSGNTIYF.